The 19 T cell receptor beta chains below were found in one sample sequenced in a study of radiotherapy plus CTLA-4 blockade in lung cancer. Method: immunoSEQ multiplex PCR; TCRdb's copy keeps in-frame clones and lacks some. Among tens of thousands of clones listed, about 85% were seen once. The source was peripheral blood, collected from a patient treated with radiotherapy plus ipilimumab. These receptors came from a human donor with non-small cell lung cancer whose response to radiotherapy plus ipilimumab could not be evaluated.

This rearrangement joins TRBV7-6 to TRBJ2-1; 7 bases match TRBD1. The V gene's germline CDR1 is SGHVS and CDR2 FNYEAQ. J gave up 2 bases and V 4 bases, and 2 bases lay outside the gene matches. There are 14 residues in the CDR3. CDR3 region: CASSSGQTYNEQFF. CDR3 DNA sequence: TGTGCCAGCAGCTCGGGACAGACCTACAATGAGCAGTTCTTC.

The genes are TRBV5-8 and TRBJ2-3, with D possibly being TRBD2 (6 bases). This CDR3 is built from 15 residues. V lost 3 bases and J lost 1, with 12 bases in between. The germline V gene encodes CDR1 SGHTS and CDR2 YDEGEE. The DNA of the CDR3 is TGTGCCAGCAGCTCTCCCAGGAGGGGCACAGATACGCAGTATTTT. Its protein product is CASSSPRRGTDTQYF.

V usage is TRBV9 and J usage is TRBJ2-7; 9 nucleotides agree with TRBD2. Germline V gives CDR1 SGDLS, CDR2 YYNGEE. The J segment lost 4 bases and the V segment lost 4 bases, leaving 9 bases of the junction unmatched. This CDR3 spans 15 amino acids. The CDR3: CASSPHLLAGYEQYF. DNA of the CDR3: TGTGCCAGCAGCCCCCATCTCCTAGCGGGATACGAGCAGTACTTC.

The chain has TRBV7-9 and TRBJ2-2; TRBD1 agrees at 7 bases. CDR1 is SEHNR and CDR2 is FQNEAQ in the germline V gene (reference sequence). The V gene end was trimmed by 5 bases and the J gene end by 1 base; junction bases not matched to a gene: 7. This CDR3 region has 16 residues. The DNA of the CDR3 is TGTGCCAGCAGCCCAACCGACAGGGAGAACACCGGGGAGCTGTTTTTT. Translation gives CASSPTDRENTGELFF.

The V call is TRBV28, the J call TRBJ2-5, with TRBD2 as a possible D gene (6 bases). The J call may be wrong; the DNA end is better matched by TRBJ2-7. From germline, CDR1 is MDHEN and CDR2 SYDVKM. This CDR3 has 15 amino acids. CDR3 in DNA: TGTGCCAGCAGGGCCCTCGGGGGACCAGCCTACGAGCAGTACTTC. As protein: CASRALGGPAYEQYF.

This clone showed up just once. The rearrangement uses TRBV5-1 and TRBJ1-5, with D unclear. V was trimmed by 0 bases and J by 6 bases, leaving 13 bases between them. Germline values: CDR1 SGHRS, CDR2 YFSETQ. The CDR3 consists of 15 residues. The CDR3 loop reads CASSLGGGVGQPQHF. In DNA, the CDR3 is TGCGCCAGCAGCTTGGGTGGCGGCGTCGGTCAGCCCCAGCATTTT. The complete variable domain, with remaining parts taken from reference TRBV5-1 and TRBJ1-5, reads KAGVTQTPRYLIKTRGQQVTLSCSPISGHRSVSWYQQTPGQGLQFLFEYFSETQRNKGNFPGRFSGRQFSNSRSEMNVSTLELGDSALYLCASSLGGGVGQPQHFGDGTRLSIL.

This chain links TRBV7-2 with TRBJ2-7; 11 positions match TRBD2. This CDR3 has 15 residues. Germline V gene data show CDR1 as SGHTA and CDR2 as FQGNSA. The V segment lost 3 bases and the J segment 4 bases; nucleotides outside the gene matches: 5. Written as DNA, the CDR3 is TGTGCCAGCAGCTTTAGACTAGCGGGAAATTACGAGCAGTACTTC. Protein product: CASSFRLAGNYEQYF.

This chain links TRBV19 with TRBJ1-5, with D uncertain. CDR1 LNHDA and CDR2 SQIVND come from the germline V gene (reference sequence). V lost 3 bases and J 6 bases, leaving 12 bases between the germline ends. CDR3 size: 14 residues. The CDR3 region has the DNA TGTGCCAGTAGTATCCCCCCAAACGGTCAGCCCCAGCATTTT. This sequence encodes CASSIPPNGQPQHF.

The chain combines TRBV18 with TRBJ2-2; no firm D call. The CDR3 runs to 14 residues. Between the trimmed V and J ends, which lost 1 base and 4 bases, there was a span of 7 bases. Germline V gene sequence: CDR1 KGHSH, CDR2 LQKENI. The CDR3 DNA reads as TGTGCCAGCTCACCACGCCAGGCCACCGGGGAGCTGTTTTTT. This codes for CASSPRQATGELFF.

The sample holds a few counts of this clone. V is TRBV27 and J is TRBJ1-1, with 12 bases fitting TRBD1. The CDR3 sequence is 18 residues long. After removal of 6 bases from V and 1 base from J, the junction contained 12 bases not matched to a gene. Looked up from germline, CDR1 is MNHEY and CDR2 is SMNVEV (reference sequence). The chain's CDR3 is CASRHFGTGGFSNTEAFF. For the CDR3, the DNA is TGTGCCAGCAGGCACTTCGGGACAGGGGGCTTCTCGAACACTGAAGCTTTCTTT.

This clone was found a few times. The J gene is TRBJ1-5, the V gene TRBV5-1, with 9 bases lining up with TRBD1. Losses at the gene ends were 0 bases for V and 1 base for J; bases not matched to a gene: 2. Germline V gene sequence: CDR1 SGHRS, CDR2 YFSETQ. CDR3 length: 16 residues. DNA of the CDR3: TGCGCCAGCAGCTTGGGGGGACAGGGAAGCAATCAGCCCCAGCATTTT. Amino acids: CASSLGGQGSNQPQHF.

This chain links TRBV7-2 with TRBJ2-1, with TRBD2 identical over 9 bases. V dropped 1 base and J dropped 12; count of bases not matched to a gene: 7. CDR3 length equals 14 residues. Germline V CDR1 and CDR2: SGHTA, FQGNSA. In DNA form, the CDR3 reads TGTGCCAGCAGCTTAGGCGGCGGGAGGGATTCGCAGTTCTTC. This encodes CASSLGGGRDSQFF.

This clone was seen only a few times. The chain links TRBV10-3 to TRBJ2-3; 7 bases agree with TRBD1. Germline trimming cut 6 bases from V and 1 base from J; bases unmatched to any gene: 1. Germline loops: CDR1 ENHRY, CDR2 SYGVKD. This CDR3 is built from 13 residues. The CDR3 region is CAISDRGTDTQYF. CDR3 DNA sequence: TGTGCCATCAGCGACAGGGGCACAGATACGCAGTATTTT.

The rearrangement uses TRBV5-1 and TRBJ2-5; 7 bases fit TRBD1. This CDR3 has 14 amino acids. J gave up 7 bases and V 4 bases, and 10 bases lay outside the gene matches. Germline CDR1 SGHRS, CDR2 YFSETQ. The chain's CDR3 is CASSTWDSAATQYF. CDR3 DNA sequence: TGCGCCAGCAGCACGTGGGACAGTGCGGCGACCCAGTACTTC. The full variable domain, in which reference TRBV5-1 and TRBJ2-5 provide the parts outside the CDR3, is KAGVTQTPRYLIKTRGQQVTLSCSPISGHRSVSWYQQTPGQGLQFLFEYFSETQRNKGNFPGRFSGRQFSNSRSEMNVSTLELGDSALYLCASSTWDSAATQYFGPGTRLLVL.

This rearrangement joins TRBV19 to TRBJ2-5, with D possibly being TRBD1 (7 bases). The DNA end is more similar to TRBJ2-7, so the J call may be wrong. Germline CDR1 is LNHDA and CDR2 is SQIVND (reference sequence). The CDR3 is made up of 14 amino acids. The CDR3 protein is CASSIGGGPYEQYF. For the CDR3, the DNA is TGTGCCAGTAGTATCGGAGGGGGCCCTTACGAGCAGTACTTC.

This chain connects TRBV29-1 to TRBJ2-1; the D is unclear. Germline values: CDR1 SQVTM, CDR2 ANQGSEA. CDR3 length: 11 residues. The V gene lost 5 bases and the J gene lost 6 bases, with 8 bases spanning the gap. CDR3 DNA: TGCAGCGTTCGCCCGAGCAATGAGCAGTTCTTC. This gives the protein CSVRPSNEQFF.

This sequence joins TRBV7-9 and TRBJ1-2, with 11 bases identical to TRBD1. Germline-derived CDR1 and CDR2 are SEHNR and FQNEAQ (reference sequence). The CDR3 is 17 amino acids. Trimming cost V 3 bases and J 0 bases; bases outside gene matches: 6. CDR3 sequence reads: CASSFGTGGNSNYGYTF. The CDR3 nucleotides read TGTGCCAGCAGCTTTGGGACAGGGGGGAACTCTAACTATGGCTACACCTTC.

CDR3 coding DNA: TGTGCCAGCAGCGATCGGACTAGCGGAACCACAGATACGCAGTATTTT. Its protein product is CASSDRTSGTTDTQYF. The chain has TRBV9 and TRBJ2-3; 10 positions match TRBD2. This CDR3 has 16 amino acids. Trimming at V came to 3 bases and at J to 2 bases, leaving 6 bases not matched to a gene. Germline V gene lookup returns CDR1 SGDLS and CDR2 YYNGEE.

The chain links TRBV6-1 to TRBJ2-3, with 7 positions matching TRBD1. This CDR3 has 13 residues. Trimming took 6 bases from V and 2 from J; bases not matched to a gene: 2. CDR1 and CDR2 (germline): MNHNS, SASEGT. This chain's CDR3 is CASRDRTTDTQYF. The CDR3 coding sequence is TGTGCCAGCAGGGACAGGACCACAGATACGCAGTATTTT.